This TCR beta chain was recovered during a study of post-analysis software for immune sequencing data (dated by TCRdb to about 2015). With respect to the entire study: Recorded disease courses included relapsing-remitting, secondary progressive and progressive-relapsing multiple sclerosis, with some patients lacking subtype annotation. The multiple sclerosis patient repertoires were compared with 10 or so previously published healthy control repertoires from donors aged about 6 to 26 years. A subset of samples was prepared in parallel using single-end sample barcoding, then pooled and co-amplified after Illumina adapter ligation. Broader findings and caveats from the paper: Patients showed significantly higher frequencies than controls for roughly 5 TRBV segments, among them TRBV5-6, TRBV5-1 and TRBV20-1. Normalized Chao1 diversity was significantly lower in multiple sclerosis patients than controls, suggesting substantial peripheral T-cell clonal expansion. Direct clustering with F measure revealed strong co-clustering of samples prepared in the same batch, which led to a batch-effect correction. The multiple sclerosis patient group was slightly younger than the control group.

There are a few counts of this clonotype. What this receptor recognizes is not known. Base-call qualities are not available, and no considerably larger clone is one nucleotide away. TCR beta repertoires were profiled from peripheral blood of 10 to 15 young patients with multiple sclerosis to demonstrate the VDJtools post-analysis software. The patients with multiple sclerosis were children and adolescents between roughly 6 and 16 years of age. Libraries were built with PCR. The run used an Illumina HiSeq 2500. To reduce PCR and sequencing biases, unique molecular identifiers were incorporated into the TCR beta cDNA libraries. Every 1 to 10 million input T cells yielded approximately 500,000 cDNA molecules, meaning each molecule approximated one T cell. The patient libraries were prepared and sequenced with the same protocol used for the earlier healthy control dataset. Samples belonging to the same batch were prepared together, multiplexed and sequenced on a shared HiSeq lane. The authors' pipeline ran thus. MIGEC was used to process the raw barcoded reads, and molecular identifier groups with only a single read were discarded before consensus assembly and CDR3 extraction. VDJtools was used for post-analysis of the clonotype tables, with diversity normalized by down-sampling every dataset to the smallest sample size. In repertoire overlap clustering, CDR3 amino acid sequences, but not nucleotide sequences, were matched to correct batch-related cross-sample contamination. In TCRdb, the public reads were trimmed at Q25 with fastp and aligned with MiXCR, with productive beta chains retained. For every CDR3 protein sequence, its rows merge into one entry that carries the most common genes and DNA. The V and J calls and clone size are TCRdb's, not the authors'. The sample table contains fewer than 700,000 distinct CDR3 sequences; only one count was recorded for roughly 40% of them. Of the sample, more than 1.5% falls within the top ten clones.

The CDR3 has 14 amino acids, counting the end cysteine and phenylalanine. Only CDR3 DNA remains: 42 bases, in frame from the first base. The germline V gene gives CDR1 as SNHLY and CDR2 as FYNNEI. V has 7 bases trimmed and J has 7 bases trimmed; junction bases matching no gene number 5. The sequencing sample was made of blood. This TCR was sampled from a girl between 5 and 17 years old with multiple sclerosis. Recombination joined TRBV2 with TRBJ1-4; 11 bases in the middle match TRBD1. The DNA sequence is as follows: TGTGCCAGCATGAGGGGACAGGGGGGTGAAAAACTGTTTTTT. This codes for CASMRGQGGEKLFF. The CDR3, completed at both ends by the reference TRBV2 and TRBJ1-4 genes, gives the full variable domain EPEVTQTPSHQVTQMGQEVILRCVPISNHLYFYWYRQILGQKVEFLVSFYNNEISEKSEIFDDQFSVERPDGSNFTLKIRSTKLEDSAMYFCASMRGQGGEKLFFGSGTQLSVL.